This TCR beta chain came from a study of control samples from healthy donors and cancer patients. The germline V gene encodes CDR1 LGHNA and CDR2 YSLEER. Trimming cost V 0 bases and J 10 bases, with 21 bases left between them. This CDR3 comprises 16 residues. Sequencing was performed with immunoSEQ multiplex PCR; in TCRdb, only in-frame clones are kept and a portion is missing. The table lists about 160,000 clones, over 85% of them singletons. The sequence came from a woman aged 40 to 50 in good health. This chain joins TRBV4-3 and TRBJ1-1, with D possibly matching TRBD1 (6 bases). The sequencing sample was made of blood. The CDR3 bases are TGCGCCAGCAGCCAAGATTATCACAGGGACCCCCAAGGAGCTTTCTTT. Translating it yields CASSQDYHRDPQGAFF.